This is a list of T cell receptor beta chains from one sample in a study of metastatic and nonmetastatic thyroid tumors. From the PCR reads, TCRdb re-called clones with MiXCR. This sample has under 20,000 clones, with around 28% found just once. Sequenced material: tumor tissue. These receptors were collected from a male donor with papillary thyroid cancer or a benign thyroid nodule (not recorded which). Some clones in this sample may be carry-over from other donors' samples. Both conserved end residues are part of each CDR3. The D gene is left open where the match is weak. A clone size is listed for some rows: how often the clone was seen (once, few, many), or a class if it is expanded.

D,size,V,J,DNA,CDR3
-,-,TRBV27,TRBJ2-3,TGTGCCAGCAGTCGACAGAGCACAGATACGCAGTATTTT,CASSRQSTDTQYF
TRBD1,many,TRBV5-6,TRBJ2-3,TGTGCCAGCAGCTCGGACAGGGGGAACACAGATACGCAGTATTTT,CASSSDRGNTDTQYF
-,few,TRBV6-2/TRBV6-3,TRBJ2-1,TGTGCCAGCAGTAGGGTGGGGGGCGATGAGCAGTTCTTC,CASSRVGGDEQFF
-,-,TRBV7-2,TRBJ2-3,TGTGCCATTAGCTTCCCGGGAAGGGGCGCAGATACGCAGTATTTT,CAISFPGRGADTQYF
TRBD2,many,TRBV10-2,TRBJ2-5,TGCGCCAGCAGTGACTTCGGACTAGGGGAGACCCAGTACTTC,CASSDFGLGETQYF
-,few,TRBV27,TRBJ2-7,TGTGCCAGCAGTTTAATGTCAGGGAGCTACGAGCAGTACTTC,CASSLMSGSYEQYF
-,many,TRBV7-3,TRBJ1-2,TGTGCCAGCAGCTTAACGCGCGGGGATCCGGCCGGCTACACCTTC,CASSLTRGDPAGYTF
-,medium-sized,TRBV5-1,TRBJ2-7,TGCGCCAGCAGCCCCGGACAGGAGGGAGACTACGAGCAGTACTTC,CASSPGQEGDYEQYF
-,many,TRBV10-3,TRBJ2-1,TGTGCCACCAAAGGGGACCAGGGGTACAATGAGCAGTTCTTC,CATKGDQGYNEQFF
TRBD2,once,TRBV11-2,TRBJ2-1,TGTGCCAGCAGCCGGACTAGCGGGAGTGTGAACAATGAGCAGTTCTTC,CASSRTSGSVNNEQFF
-,many,TRBV5-1,TRBJ2-5,TGCGCCAGCAGCTTTGGGCCAGTCAATGCCCAAGAGACCCAGTACTTC,CASSFGPVNAQETQYF
-,few,TRBV29-1,TRBJ2-3,TGCAGCGTTGATGAAAGGGTAACAGATACGCAGTATTTT,CSVDERVTDTQYF
TRBD1,-,TRBV27,TRBJ1-6,TGTGCCAGCAGTCGGGAGGGGACAGTGAGCTCCTATAATTCACCCCTCCACTTT,CASSREGTVSSYNSPLHF
-,-,TRBV30,TRBJ2-3,TGTGCCTGGAGGTACCAGGGAACAGATACGCAGTATTTT,CAWRYQGTDTQYF
-,-,TRBV6-5,TRBJ2-2,TGTGCCAGCAGTTACTCGACCTGTGGAACCGGTGAGTTGTTTTTT,CASSYSTCGTGELFF